This TCR beta chain was sequenced in a study of T cells expressing NK-cell markers. Overall study: It was from sorted CD3+CD56+NKG2C+, CD3+CD56+NKG2C- and CD3+CD56-NKG2C+ T cells that TCR beta repertoires came. HCMV seropositivity characterized most of the eight sequenced donors, and seronegativity one.

Making the TCR beta cDNA relied on 5'RACE template switching with UMIs. TCRdb re-called the 5' RACE reads, yielding one record per CDR3 amino acid sequence without DNA. This specimen shows approximately 380,000 distinct CDR3 sequences; the ten leading clones hold under 6.5%. Study observations and caveats: Leadership of the CD3+CD56-NKG2C+ fraction also belonged to these clonotypes in a handful of donors.

As regards this clonotype: Antigen unknown.

The CDR3 consists of 15 residues. Germline-derived CDR1 and CDR2 are SGHRS and YFSETQ. This rearrangement joins TRBV5-1 to TRBJ1-1. The sequencing input was blood T cells: a sorted CD56 or NKG2C T cell subset, CD4+ or CD8+ T cells, or bulk PBMC T cells (not recorded which). The sequence was collected from a man between 18 and 69 years old in good health. CDR3 residues: CASSLGGFTNTEAFF.